This T cell receptor (beta chain) appears in the sequencing data of a study of OX40 agonist ivuxolimab in advanced cancers. Regarding the study in general: The costimulatory receptor OX40 (CD134) was targeted by ivuxolimab, a fully human IgG2 agonistic monoclonal antibody. Intravenous ivuxolimab was administered to patients every 2 weeks at six dose levels: 0.01, 0.1, 0.3, 1.5, 3 and 10 mg/kg. Among the approximately 54 dose-escalation patients, around 20 had hepatocellular carcinoma, some 15 melanoma, 9 renal cell carcinoma and 9 head and neck cancer. In the dose-escalation cohort, around four fifths of patients were male, and the mean age was about 55 years, with a range of roughly 20 to 80. Prior anti-PD-1, anti-PD-L1 or anti-CTLA-4 therapy was permitted, and about two fifths of dose-escalation patients had received checkpoint inhibitors. Partial responses occurred in three dose-escalation patients: two with cutaneous melanoma and one with hepatocellular carcinoma. Peripheral TCRbeta sequencing was intended to test whether TCR sequence diversity was altered and clonal T-cell expansion was caused by ivuxolimab. The paper describes the monotherapy dose-escalation part (N = 52 patients) of the phase I trial of ivuxolimab.

A word on this clone: Its antigen is still unknown. The input lacks base qualities; no much larger clone sits a single base away.

Patients with a history of autoimmune disease or receiving systemic immunosuppression were excluded from the trial. Peripheral blood for TCR sequencing was drawn from every dose cohort at baseline, at cycle 4 day 1 and at cycle 7 day 1. The samples were drawn from a first-in-human, open-label, multicenter phase I dose-escalation trial of ivuxolimab. Adults with locally advanced or metastatic head and neck squamous cell, hepatocellular, melanoma or renal cell carcinoma were enrolled in the trial. Before TCR sequencing, CD4+ and CD8+ T cells were separately sorted from peripheral blood. What the study reported, not specific to this receptor: Clonal expansion of both CD4+ and CD8+ blood T cells was observed from baseline to week 6 at doses 0.1 to 3.0 mg/kg. In the 0.1-3.0 mg/kg groups, partial responders had among the lowest normalized peripheral clonal expansion, particularly in CD8+ T cells. After ivuxolimab, CD8+ T cells had more expanded clones than CD4+ T cells on average. Antigen specificity was not determined for the clonally expanded peripheral T cells. Low levels of normalized T-cell clonal expansion were also seen in some patients who did not respond.

For sequencing of the TCRbeta CDR3 region, genomic DNA was extracted from the sorted cells. The immunoSEQ Assay was used to sequence the TCRbeta CDR3 regions. Imported from immuneACCESS, the table was reduced by TCRdb to in-frame sequences with V and J called. These copies leave out some clones; in studies compared against another copy, an unresolved V gene accounts for under half, and the cause of the remainder is not known. The sample profile shows roughly 35,000 clones; more than 60% of them were found once. The ten largest account for around 10% of the sample. The receptor was isolated from an adult with an advanced solid tumor such as melanoma, head and neck, liver or kidney cancer. Sequences were derived from CD4+ or CD8+ T cells sorted from blood, sampled in a trial of the OX40 agonist ivuxolimab.

CDR3 sequence: CASSKGQEVQPQHF. DNA sequence: TGTGCCAGCAGCAAAGGACAGGAGGTTCAGCCCCAGCATTTT. This chain joins TRBV6-6 to TRBJ1-5, and 7 junction bases match TRBD1. The germline V and J ends show losses of 6 bases and 6 bases respectively, and no gene match explains 8 bases of the junction. CDR1 and CDR2, per the germline V gene (reference sequence), are MNHNY and SVGAGI. CDR3 length: 14 amino acids, cysteine to phenylalanine. Of all the DNA, just the CDR3 is kept, 42 bases in frame from base 1.